These 7 T cell receptor beta chains came from one sample sequenced in a study of blood T cell repertoires in COVID-19. Profiled with immunoSEQ multiplex PCR; TCRdb holds only in-frame clones, not every one. The data show roughly 200,000 clones, 81% seen once. Sequenced material: peripheral blood. These receptors originate from a woman between 40 and 55 years old with COVID-19, enrolled during active disease.

The J gene is TRBJ2-3, the V gene TRBV7-9; 11 bases are a match to TRBD2. This CDR3 has 16 residues. The V and J ends lost 5 bases and 1 base, in that order; junction bases with no gene match: 5. Germline CDR1 and CDR2: SEHNR and FQNEAQ (reference sequence). Written as DNA, the CDR3 is TGTGCCAGCAGCAGAGGACTAGCGGGTGGCACAGATACGCAGTATTTT. Translating gives CASSRGLAGGTDTQYF. Using reference TRBV7-9 and TRBJ2-3 for the parts outside the CDR3, the full variable domain is DTGVSQNPRHKITKRGQNVTFRCDPISEHNRLYWYRQTLGQGPEFLTYFQNEAQLEKSRLLSDRFSAERPKGSFSTLEIQRTEQGDSAMYLCASSRGLAGGTDTQYFGPGTRLTVL.

The chain couples TRBV18 to TRBJ2-5; 12 bases agree with TRBD1. The J segment lost 2 bases and the V segment lost 3 bases, leaving 4 bases of the junction unmatched. This CDR3 comprises 16 residues. CDR1 and CDR2 from the germline V gene are KGHSH and LQKENI. The CDR3 DNA sequence: TGTGCCAGCTCACCGGGACAGGGGGCCATTCAAGAGACCCAGTACTTC. Amino acid sequence: CASSPGQGAIQETQYF.

This clone was seen only once. This rearrangement joins TRBV9 to TRBJ1-4; perhaps TRBD1 as D (6 bases). The V end lost 2 bases, the J end lost 2 bases, and 7 bases lay between the germline ends. The CDR3 loop spans 14 amino acids. CDR1 and CDR2 (germline): SGDLS, YYNGEE. DNA for the CDR3: TGTGCCAGCAGCGTGAGGGGGACTAATGAAAAACTGTTTTTT. This gives the protein CASSVRGTNEKLFF.

CDR3 in DNA: TGTGCCAGCCTTAAGACAGACCCCGGGGAGCTGTTTTTT. Encoded protein: CASLKTDPGELFF. The rearrangement links TRBV11-2 to TRBJ2-2; D possibly corresponds to TRBD1 (5 bases). The CDR3 spans 13 residues. V lost 8 bases and J 6 bases, leaving 13 bases between the germline ends. CDR1 and CDR2 (germline): SGHAT, FQNNGV.

The chain couples TRBV12-3 or TRBV12-4 to TRBJ1-1; the D is unclear. CDR3 length: 12 amino acids. Trimming shortened V by 3 bases and J by 6 bases, and 8 bases separated the two germline ends. CDR3 sequence reads: CASSLSGPEAFF. The CDR3 DNA sequence: TGTGCCAGCAGTTTGAGCGGCCCTGAAGCTTTCTTT.

The chain carries TRBV7-9 and TRBJ2-7, with a tentative D call TRBD2 (6 bases). V dropped 5 bases and J dropped 3 bases, with 17 bases sitting between them. The CDR3 loop spans 15 amino acids. Germline CDR1 SEHNR, CDR2 FQNEAQ (reference sequence). The chain's CDR3 is CASSMLTGVSYEQYF. As DNA, the CDR3 is TGTGCCAGCAGCATGCTGACGGGGGTAAGCTACGAGCAGTACTTC. The full variable domain, with the rest looked up from reference TRBV7-9 and TRBJ2-7, is DTGVSQNPRHKITKRGQNVTFRCDPISEHNRLYWYRQTLGQGPEFLTYFQNEAQLEKSRLLSDRFSAERPKGSFSTLEIQRTEQGDSAMYLCASSMLTGVSYEQYFGPGTRLTVT.

The chain carries TRBV30 and TRBJ1-4; tentative D call: TRBD1 (6 bases). This CDR3 is built from 12 residues. Per germline, CDR1 GTSNPN and CDR2 SVGIG (reference sequence). V lost 2 bases and J lost 8, with 9 bases in between. The CDR3 bases are TGTGCCTGGAGTCAGGGGCGGGAAAAACTGTTTTTT. Its translation is CAWSQGREKLFF.